This TCR beta chain was observed in a study of blood T cell repertoires in COVID-19 (TCRdb year 2020). In the study overall: Collaborator samples came from the United States, Italy and Spain and covered acute and convalescent phases of COVID-19. The prospective study material was composed of cDNA or gDNA derived from T cells, B-cell-depleted T cells, or PBMCs. Subjects who had been exposed to COVID-19, were actively infected with it, or had recovered from it provided the deeply sampled blood TCRbeta repertoires that made up the dataset. A freely available public database, intended as a resource for researchers studying the immune response to SARS-CoV-2, is where the repertoires were released. The samples were drawn from two sources: the first 160 participants of the ongoing ImmuneRACE study, and fewer than 1,500 subjects contributed by 6 global collaborators. Sample metadata almost always included a de-identified subject ID, COVID-19 status, age in years and sex. Where available, HLA class I and class II types were obtained from metadata supplied by the sample provider rather than from assay-based typing.

Study-wide conclusions, independent of this receptor: The amount of clinical and demographic metadata varied by source and participant and was provided uncurated.

TCRbeta CDR3 regions were amplified from genomic DNA by means of the immunoSEQ Assay, a bias-controlled multiplex PCR. Per the authors' processing: The number of nucleated cells in each sample was estimated from the amplification of reference gene primers within the assay. To quantify the absolute abundance of each unique TCRbeta CDR3 rearrangement, sequence reads were collapsed and filtered. For each sample, productive Simpson clonality was calculated as the square root of Simpson's diversity index across productive rearrangements. Drawn from immuneACCESS, this table holds only the in-frame rearrangements with V and J called that TCRdb kept. Clones are partly lost; checked studies trace under half to an unresolved V gene and leave the rest unexplained. V and J calls and clone size follow that table, whereas D and trimming were derived from the DNA. The table for this sample lists roughly 100,000 clones; around 90% of them were counted only once. In total, the top ten clones hold roughly 3.5% of the sample.

To note about this clone: The antigen it recognizes is unknown. There are no base qualities to consult, and no much larger clone falls within one base.

The collaborating institutions used their own protocols to collect whole blood in K2EDTA tubes. Collaborator samples were shipped for TCRbeta analysis as frozen whole blood, isolated PBMCs, or DNA extracted from either sample type. Cut back by 0 bases and 4 bases, the V and J ends lie 9 bases apart. CDR1 and CDR2 were assigned from the germline V gene as LGHNA and YSLEER. From cysteine to phenylalanine, the CDR3 is 14 amino acids long. Only the CDR3 part of the read is kept: 42 bases, read in frame from the first base. Sample: peripheral blood. The sequence derives from a human donor in a cohort sampled during active COVID-19. The chain employs TRBV4-3 and TRBJ1-2; a tentative D call is TRBD1 (5 bases match). CDR3 protein: CASSQEMQGYGYTF. The bases read TGCGCCAGCAGCCAAGAAATGCAGGGCTATGGCTACACCTTC.